The 24 T cell receptor beta chains given below trace back to one sample, sequenced in a study of memory CD8 T cells in hepatitis C reinfection. The method was immunoSEQ multiplex PCR; TCRdb's version includes in-frame clones alone and lacks a portion of them. The sample gives just over 50,000 clones, 89% of which show up once; more than 0.8% is in the top ten. Time point of the sample: pre-reinfection, 55 to 20 weeks before reinfection detection. The sorted cells went straight to TCR sequencing with no prior in vitro expansion. Material: naive CD8+ T cells sorted from blood. The receptors were gathered from a man in his late teens or twenties with hepatitis C virus infection.

The gene calls are TRBV15 and TRBJ1-6, with 8 bases aligning to TRBD1. CDR1 LNHNV and CDR2 YYDKDF come from the germline V gene (reference sequence). With V trimmed by 6 bases and J by 8 bases, 3 bases remained unmatched. The CDR3 is 13 residues long. In DNA form, the CDR3 reads TGTGCCACCAGTGGACAGGGAGATTCACCCCTCCACTTT. It codes for CATSGQGDSPLHF.

V gene TRBV27 combines with J gene TRBJ2-3; 7 positions agree with TRBD2. Per the germline V gene, CDR1 is MNHEY and CDR2 is SMNVEV (reference sequence). V dropped 6 bases and J dropped 6; count of bases not matched to a gene: 15. The length of the CDR3 is 16 residues. The CDR3 bases are TGTGCCAGCAGCCCCCTAGGCGGCGGGAGAACGGATACGCAGTATTTT. Protein product: CASSPLGGGRTDTQYF.

The gene calls are TRBV4-1 and TRBJ2-7; 12 bases fit TRBD2. CDR1 and CDR2 (germline): MGHRA, YSYEKL. This CDR3 contains 20 residues. J was trimmed by 0 bases and V by 0 bases; bases with no gene match: 12. CDR3 nucleotide sequence: TGCGCCAGCAGCCAAGATTGGACACCTAGCGGGGGGGGGAGCTCCTACGAGCAGTACGTC. Protein: CASSQDWTPSGGGSSYEQYV.

The genes are TRBV5-6 and TRBJ2-7; D unclear. The CDR3 length is 11 residues. CDR1 is SGHDT and CDR2 is YYEEEE in the germline V gene. V dropped 0 bases and J dropped 5 bases, with 3 bases sitting between them. CDR3 in DNA: TGTGCCAGCAGCTTGGCCGACGAGCAGTACTTC. Its protein product is CASSLADEQYF.

The CDR3 reads CASSLVRGPQSYTF. For the CDR3, the DNA is TGTGCCAGCAGCTTGGTCAGGGGGCCACAGAGCTACACCTTC. V and J are TRBV5-6 and TRBJ1-2; 8 bases line up with TRBD1. The CDR3 is 14 amino acids. The V and J ends lost 0 bases and 9 bases, in that order; junction bases with no gene match: 7. The germline CDR1 and CDR2 sequences are SGHDT and YYEEEE.

The chain carries TRBV9 and TRBJ2-5; 10 nucleotides align to TRBD2. Germline CDR1 is SGDLS and CDR2 is YYNGEE. V was clipped by 1 base and J by 4 bases; unmatched bases: 10. The CDR3 runs to 17 residues. CDR3 sequence: CASSVPEAGGPSETQYF. The CDR3 nucleotides are TGTGCCAGCAGCGTACCCGAAGCGGGGGGGCCGTCAGAGACCCAGTACTTC.

The chain couples TRBV6-1 to TRBJ2-7; possibly TRBD2 for D (6 bases). The CDR3 has 13 residues. Per the germline V gene, CDR1 is MNHNS and CDR2 is SASEGT. The V end lost 6 bases, the J end lost 3 bases, and 12 bases lay between the germline ends. CDR3 DNA sequence: TGTGCCAGCAGGGCCGGGACTTACTACGAGCAGTACTTC. As protein: CASRAGTYYEQYF.

The chain is built from TRBV19 and TRBJ2-1; possibly TRBD2 for D (5 bases). Germline lookup yields CDR1 LNHDA and CDR2 SQIVND (reference sequence). This CDR3 region has 13 residues. Trimming took off 5 bases at V and 7 bases at J, with 12 bases between the two ends. CDR3 bases: TGTGCCAGTAGTCGCCTACTAGGAAATGAGCAGTTCTTC. Translation gives CASSRLLGNEQFF.

The V and J genes are TRBV6-6 and TRBJ2-1; 8 nucleotides match TRBD1. This CDR3 is 14 amino acids long. The germline V gene encodes CDR1 MNHNY and CDR2 SVGAGI (reference sequence). The V gene end was trimmed by 2 bases and the J gene end by 5 bases; junction bases not matched to a gene: 2. CDR3 region: CASSYPGQDNEQFF. The CDR3 region has the DNA TGTGCCAGCAGTTACCCGGGACAGGACAATGAGCAGTTCTTC.

For this clone: Other nucleotide sequences from this sample produce the same CDR3. The CDR3 DNA reads as TGTGCCAGCAGTTTATATGGGACGGGGGGCGCAGATACGCAGTATTTT. Encoded protein: CASSLYGTGGADTQYF. The chain has TRBV27 and TRBJ2-3; TRBD2 is a possible D gene (7 bases). CDR1 is MNHEY, CDR2 SMNVEV, per germline (reference sequence). The V end lost 1 base, the J end lost 4 bases, and 15 bases lay between the germline ends. This CDR3 region has 16 residues.

This chain joins TRBV27 and TRBJ1-5, with a tentative D call TRBD1 (5 bases). The CDR3 has 14 amino acids. Germline V lookup: CDR1 MNHEY, CDR2 SMNVEV (reference sequence). The germline V and J ends were trimmed by 6 bases and 5 bases, with 14 bases remaining between them. The CDR3 DNA is TGTGCCAGCAGGGCAGGGAGGGTGGATCAGCCCCAGCATTTT. Translated, it gives CASRAGRVDQPQHF.

The chain recombines TRBV5-1 with TRBJ2-3, with D uncertain. The CDR3 contains 14 residues. In germline, CDR1 is SGHRS, CDR2 YFSETQ. V was clipped by 4 bases and J by 2 bases, with 11 bases between them. The CDR3 is CASSPASFTDTQYF. In DNA form, the CDR3 reads TGCGCCAGCAGCCCCGCTAGTTTCACAGATACGCAGTATTTT.

The chain has TRBV4-1 and TRBJ2-1; TRBD2 aligns across 9 bases. The CDR3 length is 16 residues. Germline values: CDR1 MGHRA, CDR2 YSYEKL. V gave up 0 bases and J gave up 4 bases; unmatched junction bases: 4. Here the CDR3 reads CASSQERGGRYNEQFF. CDR3 DNA sequence: TGCGCCAGCAGCCAAGAGCGGGGGGGCCGGTACAATGAGCAGTTCTTC.

V and J are TRBV6-5 and TRBJ2-7; TRBD2 matches 7 bases. V shed 9 bases and J 6 bases; nucleotides not matched to a gene: 17. The CDR3 has 15 amino acids. Germline-derived CDR1 and CDR2 are MNHEY and SVGAGI. In DNA form, the CDR3 reads TGTGCCAGGGGGGGGAGACCGTGCCCTCTCTCCGAGCAGTACTTC. It specifies CARGGRPCPLSEQYF.

The V call is TRBV28, the J call TRBJ2-7; a weak D match, TRBD1 (6 bases). Germline loops: CDR1 MDHEN, CDR2 SYDVKM. This CDR3 spans 13 amino acids. The CDR3 loop reads CAGSGQRDWKQYF. DNA of the CDR3: TGTGCTGGGTCCGGACAGAGAGATTGGAAGCAGTACTTC. The whole variable domain, remainder taken from reference TRBV28 and TRBJ2-7, is DVKVTQSSRYLVKRTGEKVFLECVQDMDHENMFWYRQDPGLGLRLIYFSYDVKMKEKGDIPEGYSVSREKKERFSLILESASTNQTSMYLCAGSGQRDWKQYFGPGTRLTVT.

The chain has TRBV6-5 and TRBJ1-5, with D tentatively TRBD1 (5 bases). The germline V gene encodes CDR1 MNHEY and CDR2 SVGAGI. There are 14 residues in the CDR3. Trimming took off 3 bases at V and 2 bases at J, with 8 bases between the two ends. The CDR3 here is CASSYEGGNQPQHF. The CDR3 DNA follows: TGTGCCAGCAGTTATGAAGGGGGCAATCAGCCCCAGCATTTT.

The genes are TRBV27 and TRBJ2-3; 9 positions agree with TRBD1. The length of the CDR3 is 15 residues. The junction had 6 bases not matched to a gene; V was cut back by 5 bases and J by 3 bases. Germline CDR1 is MNHEY and CDR2 is SMNVEV (reference sequence). The DNA of the CDR3 is TGTGCCAGCAGTGTCGGGACAGGGTGGACAGATACGCAGTATTTT. Its translation is CASSVGTGWTDTQYF.

This clone was found once. This chain uses TRBV19 with TRBJ1-1; D ambiguous. CDR3 size: 13 residues. V was cut by 5 bases and J by 8 bases, with 15 bases left in between. Germline V gene sequence: CDR1 LNHDA, CDR2 SQIVND (reference sequence). The CDR3 loop is CASSSAPGGEAFF. CDR3 DNA: TGTGCCAGTAGTTCCGCACCGGGAGGAGAAGCTTTCTTT.

J is TRBJ1-6 and V is TRBV30; 7 bases line up with TRBD1. The CDR3 covers 14 residues. Trimming took 3 bases from V and 10 from J; bases not matched to a gene: 9. The V gene's germline CDR1 is GTSNPN and CDR2 SVGIG (reference sequence). Here the CDR3 DNA reads TGTGCCTGGAGCTCCACAGGGGTATACTCACCCCTCCACTTT. Translation gives CAWSSTGVYSPLHF.

The chain recombines TRBV19 with TRBJ2-1, with TRBD2 matching 9 bases. Germline CDR1 and CDR2: LNHDA and SQIVND (reference sequence). V was clipped by 5 bases and J by 4 bases; unmatched bases: 15. The CDR3 is 18 residues long. The CDR3 reads CASSSEREAVLRYNEQFF. The CDR3 region has the DNA TGTGCCAGTAGTTCCGAGCGGGAGGCCGTCCTCCGATACAATGAGCAGTTCTTC.

The chain joins TRBV29-1 to TRBJ2-3; unclear D gene. CDR1 is SQVTM, CDR2 ANQGSEA, per germline. This CDR3 region has 14 residues. The V gene lost 3 bases and the J gene lost 0 bases, with 10 bases spanning the gap. The chain's CDR3 is CSVEVGLSTDTQYF. For the CDR3, the DNA is TGCAGCGTTGAGGTGGGCCTGAGCACAGATACGCAGTATTTT.

The genes are TRBV30 and TRBJ1-6; 7 nucleotides align to TRBD1. There are 16 residues in the CDR3. The ends lost 3 bases at V and 6 bases at J; junction bases unmatched: 11. Germline-derived CDR1 and CDR2 are GTSNPN and SVGIG (reference sequence). DNA for the CDR3: TGTGCCTGGAGACATCCTCCGGGACAGCCTAATTCACCCCTCCACTTT. This gives the protein CAWRHPPGQPNSPLHF.

The J gene is TRBJ2-3, the V gene TRBV5-1, with 11 bases aligning to TRBD1. Germline loops: CDR1 SGHRS, CDR2 YFSETQ. The CDR3 sequence is 15 residues long. J was trimmed by 0 bases and V by 8 bases; bases with no gene match: 5. The CDR3 DNA reads TGCGCCAGTCAGGACAGGGGGCATAGCACAGATACGCAGTATTTT. It is translated as CASQDRGHSTDTQYF.

The V and J genes are TRBV19 and TRBJ2-7; 8 positions match TRBD2. CDR1 and CDR2 from the germline V gene are LNHDA and SQIVND (reference sequence). There are 15 residues in the CDR3. The J segment lost 1 base and the V segment lost 5 bases, leaving 7 bases of the junction unmatched. The CDR3 protein is CASSPAGGASYEQYF. In DNA, the CDR3 is TGTGCCAGTAGTCCCGCCGGGGGGGCTTCCTACGAGCAGTACTTC.